The 6 T cell receptor beta chains below all came from one sample that was sequenced in a study of blood T cell repertoires in COVID-19. Sequenced by immunoSEQ multiplex PCR; TCRdb stores in-frame clones only, minus some. The sample comprises over 150,000 clones, more than 70% of which are singletons, and 6% to 6.5% rests with the top ten. Material: PBMCs or T cells enriched from blood (not recorded which). The receptor source for this set is a man between 35 and 55 years old who had recovered from COVID-19.

The V gene is TRBV5-5, the J gene TRBJ1-6, with D perhaps matching TRBD1 (5 bases). CDR1 is SGHKS and CDR2 is YYEKEE in the germline V gene (reference sequence). The CDR3 has 16 amino acids. Between the trimmed V and J ends, which lost 4 bases and 0 bases, there was a span of 11 bases. The CDR3 DNA is TGTGCCAGCAGCCCAGGGTTAAGCTCCTATAATTCACCCCTCCACTTT. Translation: CASSPGLSSYNSPLHF.

This chain uses TRBV7-8 with TRBJ1-1, with 7 bases identical to TRBD1. Looked up from germline, CDR1 is SGHVS and CDR2 is FQNEAQ. The CDR3 covers 14 residues. J lost 5 bases, V lost 1 base, and 4 bases had no gene match. The CDR3 loop is CASSLDRGSTEAFF. CDR3 DNA sequence: TGTGCCAGCAGCTTAGACAGGGGCAGTACTGAAGCTTTCTTT.

This clone was counted a single time. The gene calls are TRBV19 and TRBJ2-7, with 9 bases lining up with TRBD1. The junction had 4 bases not matched to a gene; V was cut back by 3 bases and J by 10 bases. The CDR3 contains 12 residues. The V gene's germline CDR1 is LNHDA and CDR2 SQIVND (reference sequence). The CDR3 sequence is CASSMGDRVQYF. Written as DNA, the CDR3 is TGTGCCAGTAGTATGGGGGACAGGGTTCAGTACTTC.

This clone has a handful of counts. V gene TRBV7-9 combines with J gene TRBJ1-5, with a weak D call TRBD1 (5 bases). Looked up from germline, CDR1 is SEHNR and CDR2 is FQNEAQ (reference sequence). CDR3 size: 15 residues. V gave up 1 base and J gave up 5 bases, with 12 bases separating them. CDR3 amino acids: CASSLGGSFDQPQHF. CDR3 DNA sequence: TGTGCCAGCAGCTTAGGGGGCAGTTTTGATCAGCCCCAGCATTTT.

This sequence joins TRBV25-1 and TRBJ1-6; 7 bases agree with TRBD1. This CDR3 has 14 amino acids. Trimming at V came to 8 bases and at J to 8 bases, leaving 9 bases not matched to a gene. Germline lookup yields CDR1 MGHDK and CDR2 SYGVNS. The CDR3 loop reads CASAHRDSYSPLHF. The CDR3 DNA reads as TGTGCCAGCGCACACCGGGACAGTTATTCACCCCTCCACTTT.

V gene TRBV9 combines with J gene TRBJ1-4; 8 nucleotides line up with TRBD1. The length of the CDR3 is 18 residues. The V gene's germline CDR1 is SGDLS and CDR2 YYNGEE. V was clipped by 3 bases and J by 0 bases; unmatched bases: 10. The CDR3 protein is CASSAQGAGSATNEKLFF. The CDR3 DNA reads TGTGCCAGCAGCGCTCAGGGGGCCGGTTCTGCAACTAATGAAAAACTGTTTTTT.